Listed here is a single T cell receptor beta chain. With 4 bases removed from V and 0 bases from J, the gap between germline ends came to 23 bases. Germline assignment: CDR1 KGHSH and CDR2 LQKENI. There are 19 residues in the CDR3. Produced via immunoSEQ multiplex PCR; TCRdb's table is partial and in-frame only. Of 140,000 or so clones listed, approximately 91% are singletons. The sample is drawn from a study of blood T cell repertoires in COVID-19. This rearrangement joins TRBV18 to TRBJ2-3; no firm D call. This sequence originates from a man aged 65-85 years with acute or convalescent COVID-19. Source material: peripheral blood. CDR3 DNA: TGTGCCAGCTCACTAAGCCTTACGAGGCCGACCACTAGCACAGATACGCAGTATTTT. Translated: CASSLSLTRPTTSTDTQYF.